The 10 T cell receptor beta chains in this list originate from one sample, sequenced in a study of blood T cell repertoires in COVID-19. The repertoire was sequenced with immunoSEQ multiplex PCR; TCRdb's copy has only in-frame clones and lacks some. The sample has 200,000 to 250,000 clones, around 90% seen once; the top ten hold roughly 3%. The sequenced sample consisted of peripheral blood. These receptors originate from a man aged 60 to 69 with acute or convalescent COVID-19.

DNA of the CDR3: TGCGCCAGCAGCCAAGAATTTTCGGGGGGTCAGCCCCAGCATTTT. It specifies CASSQEFSGGQPQHF. V is TRBV4-1 and J is TRBJ1-5, with D possibly TRBD1 on 5 matching bases. The CDR3 covers 15 residues. Germline CDR1 is MGHRA and CDR2 is YSYEKL. With 0 bases removed from V and 6 bases from J, the gap between germline ends came to 12 bases.

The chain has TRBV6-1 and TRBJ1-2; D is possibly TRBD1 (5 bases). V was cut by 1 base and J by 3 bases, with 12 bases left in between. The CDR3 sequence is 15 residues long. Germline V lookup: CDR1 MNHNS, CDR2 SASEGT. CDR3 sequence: CASSEEAGRDYGYTF. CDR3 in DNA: TGTGCCAGCAGTGAAGAGGCGGGGCGGGACTATGGCTACACCTTC.

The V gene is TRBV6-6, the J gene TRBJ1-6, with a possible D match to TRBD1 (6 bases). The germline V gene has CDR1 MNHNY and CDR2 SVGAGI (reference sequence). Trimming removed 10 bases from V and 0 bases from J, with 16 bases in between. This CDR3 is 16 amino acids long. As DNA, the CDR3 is TGTGCCACAAGAATCACAGGGAGCTCCTATAATTCACCCCTCCACTTT. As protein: CATRITGSSYNSPLHF.

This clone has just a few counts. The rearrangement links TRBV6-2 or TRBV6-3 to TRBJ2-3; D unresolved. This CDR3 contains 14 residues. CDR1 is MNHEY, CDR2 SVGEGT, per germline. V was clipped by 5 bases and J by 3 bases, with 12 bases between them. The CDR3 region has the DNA TGTGCCAGCAGTCACCCGTTCGGGACAGATACGCAGTATTTT. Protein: CASSHPFGTDTQYF.

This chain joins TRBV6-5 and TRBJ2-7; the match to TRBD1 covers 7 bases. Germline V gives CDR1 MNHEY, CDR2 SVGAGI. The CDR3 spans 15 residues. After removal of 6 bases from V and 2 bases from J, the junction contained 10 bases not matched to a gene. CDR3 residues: CASSRSGTATYEQYF. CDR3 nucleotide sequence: TGTGCCAGCAGCCGATCCGGGACAGCAACCTACGAGCAGTACTTC.

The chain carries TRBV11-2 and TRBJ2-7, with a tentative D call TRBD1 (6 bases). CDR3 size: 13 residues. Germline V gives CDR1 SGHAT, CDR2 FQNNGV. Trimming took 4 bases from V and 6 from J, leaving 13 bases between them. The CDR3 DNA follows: TGTGCCAGCAGCTACGGGACACTGAGCGAGCAGTACTTC. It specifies CASSYGTLSEQYF.

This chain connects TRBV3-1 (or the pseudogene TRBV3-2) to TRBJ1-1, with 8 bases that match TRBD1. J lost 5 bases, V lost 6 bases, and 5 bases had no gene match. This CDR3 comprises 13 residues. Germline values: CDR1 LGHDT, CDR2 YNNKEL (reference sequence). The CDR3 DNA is TGTGCCAGCAGGGACAGGGTACGAACTGAAGCTTTCTTT. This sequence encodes CASRDRVRTEAFF.

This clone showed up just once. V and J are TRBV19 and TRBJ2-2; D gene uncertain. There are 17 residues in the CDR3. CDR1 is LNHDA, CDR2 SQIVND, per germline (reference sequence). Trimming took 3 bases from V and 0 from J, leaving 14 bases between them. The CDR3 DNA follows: TGTGCCAGTAGTATCCAGAGGAGTATGGCGAACACCGGGGAGCTGTTTTTT. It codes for CASSIQRSMANTGELFF.

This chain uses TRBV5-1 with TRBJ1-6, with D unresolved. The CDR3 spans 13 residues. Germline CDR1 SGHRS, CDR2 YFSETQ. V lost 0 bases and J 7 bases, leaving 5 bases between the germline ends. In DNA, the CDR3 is TGCGCCAGCAGCTTGGCCCAAAATTCACCCCTCCACTTT. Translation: CASSLAQNSPLHF. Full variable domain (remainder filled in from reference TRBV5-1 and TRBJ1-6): KAGVTQTPRYLIKTRGQQVTLSCSPISGHRSVSWYQQTPGQGLQFLFEYFSETQRNKGNFPGRFSGRQFSNSRSEMNVSTLELGDSALYLCASSLAQNSPLHFGNGTRLTVT.

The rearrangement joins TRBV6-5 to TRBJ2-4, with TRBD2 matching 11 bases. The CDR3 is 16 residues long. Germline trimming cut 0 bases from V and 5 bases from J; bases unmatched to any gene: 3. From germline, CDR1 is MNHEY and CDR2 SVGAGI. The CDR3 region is CASSYSLAGGENIQYF. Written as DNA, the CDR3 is TGTGCCAGCAGTTACTCCTTAGCGGGGGGGGAAAACATTCAGTACTTC.